Listed below are T cell receptor beta chains from one sample, sequenced in a study of Ad26.COV2.S vaccination and SARS-CoV-2 variants. Assay used: immunoSEQ multiplex PCR; TCRdb lists only in-frame clones, some missing. The table includes some 290,000 clones, around 84% detected once. Sequenced material: peripheral blood, taken in a trial of Ad26.COV2.S vaccine versus placebo. The receptors come from a person between 18 and 65 years old who received the Ad26.COV2.S COVID-19 vaccine or a placebo. Each CDR3 is given with its conserved first and last residue. A D gene is named only where the DNA matches it firmly. Some rows have no size entry. The others give once, few or many, or a class for an expanded clone.

cdr3_length d_call j_call clone_size v_call cdr3_nt cdr3_aa
15 . TRBJ2-6 . TRBV9 TGTGCCAGCATGGATTCGCTCCCTGGGGCCAACGTCCTGACTTTC CASMDSLPGANVLTF
13 TRBD1 TRBJ2-3 . TRBV6-5 TGTGCCAGCCAGGCGAACAGGGGAGATACGCAGTATTTT CASQANRGDTQYF
13 . TRBJ2-5 . TRBV13 TGTGCCAGCAGCTTAGACAGGGTGGAGACCCAGTACTTC CASSLDRVETQYF
14 . TRBJ2-7 . TRBV5-1 TGCGCCAGCAAAGCTTGGACTTCTACCTACGAGCAGTACTTC CASKAWTSTYEQYF
13 . TRBJ2-5 . TRBV27 TGTGCCAGCAGTTTATCAACCTACGAGACCCAGTACTTC CASSLSTYETQYF
16 . TRBJ1-6 . TRBV3-1/TRBV3-2 TGTGCCAGCAGCCTCACCCTTAGCTCCTATAATTCACCCCTCCACTTT CASSLTLSSYNSPLHF
13 . TRBJ1-1 . TRBV5-4 TGTGCCAGCAGCCGGTCCCTGAGCACTGAAGCTTTCTTT CASSRSLSTEAFF
15 . TRBJ1-1 . TRBV4-3 TGCGCCAGCAGCCCTGGTTCCGCCCAGGCAGCTGAAGCTTTCTTT CASSPGSAQAAEAFF
15 TRBD1 TRBJ1-4 . TRBV12-5 TGTGCTAGTGGTAACCCGGACAGGGGCAATGAAAAACTGTTTTTT CASGNPDRGNEKLFF
13 . TRBJ1-2 . TRBV12-3/TRBV12-4 TGTGCCAGCAGTTTTGGGGGGGCGGGTGGCTACACCTTC CASSFGGAGGYTF
13 TRBD2 TRBJ2-7 . TRBV2 TGTGCCAGCAGACTAGCGGGGGGCTACGAGCAGTACTTC CASRLAGGYEQYF
12 . TRBJ2-5 few TRBV5-1 TGCGCCAGCAGCTTGTACCAAGAGACCCAGTACTTC CASSLYQETQYF
15 TRBD2 TRBJ2-5 . TRBV3-1/TRBV3-2 TGTGCCAGCAGCCGCCCGGGACTAGTGAGCGAGACCCAGTACTTC CASSRPGLVSETQYF
12 . TRBJ1-2 . TRBV6-2/TRBV6-3 TGTGCCAGCAGTTACGCTTCCTATGGCTACACCTTC CASSYASYGYTF
16 . TRBJ1-5 . TRBV5-1 TGCGCCAGCAGCTTGGCCGGGGGGGGCGCTAATCAGCCCCAGCATTTT CASSLAGGGANQPQHF
13 . TRBJ1-1 . TRBV9 TGTGCCAGCAGCGTAGCAGGAGACACTGAAGCTTTCTTT CASSVAGDTEAFF
12 . TRBJ2-1 few TRBV7-9 TGTGCCAGCAGCTTGGATCACAATGAGCAGTTCTTC CASSLDHNEQFF
15 . TRBJ1-1 . TRBV7-9 TGTGCCAGCAGCCCACGGGGCCTATGGGGCACTGAAGCTTTCTTT CASSPRGLWGTEAFF
15 . TRBJ2-3 . TRBV27 TGTGCCAGCAGTTTAGAGGGGCGCGACACAGATACGCAGTATTTT CASSLEGRDTDTQYF
12 . TRBJ2-7 few TRBV7-2 TGTGCCAGCAGCTCGGGGGCCTACGAGCAGTACTTC CASSSGAYEQYF
16 . TRBJ1-3 . TRBV4-2 TGTGCCAGCAGCCAATTGGACAGCCTCTCTGGAAACACCATATATTTT CASSQLDSLSGNTIYF
11 . TRBJ2-5 . TRBV11-2 TGTGCCAGCAGCTTGAAAGAGACCCAGTACTTC CASSLKETQYF
18 . TRBJ2-6 once TRBV6-1 TGTGCCAGCAGTGAAGCGCATCGGACCTTCTCTGGGGCCAACGTCCTGACTTTC CASSEAHRTFSGANVLTF